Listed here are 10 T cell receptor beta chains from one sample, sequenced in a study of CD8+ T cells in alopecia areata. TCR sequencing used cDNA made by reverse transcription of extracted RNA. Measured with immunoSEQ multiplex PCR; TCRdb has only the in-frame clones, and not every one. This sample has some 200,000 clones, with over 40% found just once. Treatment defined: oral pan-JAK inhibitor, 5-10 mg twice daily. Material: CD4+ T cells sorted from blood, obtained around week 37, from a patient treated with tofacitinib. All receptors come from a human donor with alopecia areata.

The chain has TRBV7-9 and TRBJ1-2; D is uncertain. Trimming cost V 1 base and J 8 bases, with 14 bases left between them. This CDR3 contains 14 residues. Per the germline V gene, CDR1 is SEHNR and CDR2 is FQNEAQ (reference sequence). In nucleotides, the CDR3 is TGTGCCAGCAGCTTAGGGCTACGACTGGGAGGCTACACCTTC. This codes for CASSLGLRLGGYTF.

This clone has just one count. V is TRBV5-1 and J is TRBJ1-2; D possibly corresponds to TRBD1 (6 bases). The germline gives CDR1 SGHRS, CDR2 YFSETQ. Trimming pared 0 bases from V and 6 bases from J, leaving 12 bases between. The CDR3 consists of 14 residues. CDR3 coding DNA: TGCGCCAGCAGCTTGGCCACAGGGTTCAATGGCTACACCTTC. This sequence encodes CASSLATGFNGYTF.

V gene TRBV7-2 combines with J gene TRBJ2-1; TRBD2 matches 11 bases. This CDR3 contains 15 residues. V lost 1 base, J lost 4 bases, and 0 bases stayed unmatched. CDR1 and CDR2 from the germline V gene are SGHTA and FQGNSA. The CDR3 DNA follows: TGTGCCAGCAGCTTAGGGACTAGCGGGTACAATGAGCAGTTCTTC. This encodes CASSLGTSGYNEQFF.

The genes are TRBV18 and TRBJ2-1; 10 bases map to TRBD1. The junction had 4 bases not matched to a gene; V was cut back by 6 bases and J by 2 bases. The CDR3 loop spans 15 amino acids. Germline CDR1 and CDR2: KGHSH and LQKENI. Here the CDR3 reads CASSPGTGAYNEQFF. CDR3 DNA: TGTGCCAGCTCCCCTGGGACAGGGGCCTACAATGAGCAGTTCTTC.

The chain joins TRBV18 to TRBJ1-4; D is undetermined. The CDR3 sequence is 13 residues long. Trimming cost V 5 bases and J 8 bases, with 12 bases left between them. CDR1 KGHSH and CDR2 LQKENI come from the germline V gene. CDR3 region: CASSSDHGEKLFF. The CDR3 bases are TGTGCCAGCTCATCGGATCACGGGGAAAAACTGTTTTTT.

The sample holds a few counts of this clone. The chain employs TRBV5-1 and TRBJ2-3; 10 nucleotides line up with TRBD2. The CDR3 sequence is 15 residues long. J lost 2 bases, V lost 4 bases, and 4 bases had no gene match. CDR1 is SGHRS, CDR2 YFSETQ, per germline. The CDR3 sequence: CASSTLAGPTDTQYF. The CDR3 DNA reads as TGCGCCAGCAGCACACTAGCGGGGCCCACAGATACGCAGTATTTT. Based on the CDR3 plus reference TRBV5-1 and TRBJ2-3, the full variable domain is KAGVTQTPRYLIKTRGQQVTLSCSPISGHRSVSWYQQTPGQGLQFLFEYFSETQRNKGNFPGRFSGRQFSNSRSEMNVSTLELGDSALYLCASSTLAGPTDTQYFGPGTRLTVL.

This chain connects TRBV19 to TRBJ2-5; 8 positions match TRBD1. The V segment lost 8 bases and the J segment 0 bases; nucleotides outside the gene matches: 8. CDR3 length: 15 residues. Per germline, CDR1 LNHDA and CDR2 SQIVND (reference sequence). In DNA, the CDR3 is TGTGCCAGTTCAAAACGGGACAGGTACCAAGAGACCCAGTACTTC. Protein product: CASSKRDRYQETQYF.

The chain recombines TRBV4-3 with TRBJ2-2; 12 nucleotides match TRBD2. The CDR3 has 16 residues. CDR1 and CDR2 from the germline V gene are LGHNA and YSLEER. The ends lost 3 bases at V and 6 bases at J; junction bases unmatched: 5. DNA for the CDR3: TGCGCCAGCAGCCAGCTGACTAGCGGGAGATCCGGGGAGCTGTTTTTT. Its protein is CASSQLTSGRSGELFF.

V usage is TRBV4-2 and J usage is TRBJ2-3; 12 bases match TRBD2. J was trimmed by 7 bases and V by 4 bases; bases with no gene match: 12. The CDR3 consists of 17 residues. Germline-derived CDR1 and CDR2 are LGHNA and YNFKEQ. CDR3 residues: CASSLRRLAGEGNTQYF. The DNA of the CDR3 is TGTGCCAGCAGCCTCCGAAGACTAGCGGGAGAGGGGAATACGCAGTATTTT.

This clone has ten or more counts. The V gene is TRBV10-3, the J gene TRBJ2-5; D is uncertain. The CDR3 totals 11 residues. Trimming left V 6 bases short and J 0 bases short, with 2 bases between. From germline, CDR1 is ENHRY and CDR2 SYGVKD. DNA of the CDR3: TGTGCCATCAGAGACCAAGAGACCCAGTACTTC. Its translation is CAIRDQETQYF.